This T cell receptor (beta chain) was identified in a study of blood T cell repertoires in COVID-19. This CDR3 has 15 amino acids. The germline gives CDR1 SGHTA, CDR2 FQGNSA. J gave up 4 bases and V 4 bases, and 8 bases lay outside the gene matches. In the authors' methods: The assay estimated nucleated cells by amplifying reference gene primers. TCRdb keeps only in-frame clones here, not all; method: immunoSEQ multiplex PCR. D and trimming come from the DNA, and the V and J calls and clone size come from that table. The repertoire holds 70,000 to 100,000 clones, with around 90% as singletons. The chain recombines TRBV7-2 with TRBJ1-2, with 8 bases aligning to TRBD1. Source material: peripheral blood. The sequence was collected from a woman aged 60-70 years with COVID-19, enrolled during active disease. The CDR3 here is CASSSSGGVGYGYTF. DNA of the CDR3: TGTGCCAGCAGCTCTTCAGGGGGCGTGGGCTATGGCTACACCTTC.